The entry that follows covers one TCR beta chain sequence. The specificity of this receptor is unknown. No qualities accompany the bases; no much larger clone lies one base away. According to the germline V gene (reference sequence), CDR1 reads DFQATT and CDR2 reads SNEGSKA. V gives up 4 bases and J gives up 6 bases, and the segment between their germline ends measures 12 bases. Its CDR3 holds 12 amino acids, cysteine through phenylalanine. Of the read, only the CDR3 DNA is kept; its 36 bases are in frame from base 1. The method was 5' RACE. TCRdb records Illumina HiSeq 2500 as the sequencer. The second PCR ran for about 6 to 12 cycles and used a J-beta primer mix along with a sample-barcoded 5' primer. A unique molecular identifier was introduced onto each TCR beta cDNA molecule by a template-switch 5' adaptor carrying 12 random nucleotides. Each sample yielded at least 2.5 million CDR3-containing paired-end reads. The Mint cDNA synthesis kit, primed by a TRBC-specific oligonucleotide, was used to synthesize first-strand cDNA from all RNA. Following uracil-DNA glycosylase treatment, a first 18-cycle PCR with universal primers M1SS and BC2_uni_R was performed on all cDNA. As for the original processing: For normalization, 1 million high-quality reads were randomly selected from each sample, with every read carrying a distinct molecular identifier. Reads sharing molecular identifiers were discarded rather than binned into consensus sequences. MiTCR, set to a Q25 quality threshold and the strictest error-elimination algorithm, was used for CDR3 identification, clonotype clustering and error correction. A nonparametric unseen species model using Euler transformation provided a lower-bound estimate of total TCR beta diversity. Starting from the raw public reads, TCRdb applied fastp trimming at Q25, assembled clones with MiXCR and retained in-frame beta chains. CDR3 protein duplicates are merged, each entry listing the most common genes and DNA. These V and J calls are TCRdb output, not the study's own analysis. This sample lists some 1 million distinct CDR3 sequences; under 45% were detected once. The top ten constitute around 18% of the sample.

The data stem from a study of blood T cells in healthy people across ages (dated by TCRdb to 2015 to 2017). As for the study more broadly: In model experiments, template switching captured roughly one uniquely barcoded TCR beta cDNA molecule for every two T cells. Donors were grouped into four age groups: young (average approximately 15 years), middle-aged (39), aged (around 62) and long-lived (over 80). Using the same blood draw, the study looked at two additional independent replicas of 1 million unique cDNA reads for two donors, one aged 18 to 30 and the other aged 80 or older. The study measured age-related changes in TCR beta repertoire diversity using deep sequencing normalized with unique cDNA molecular identifiers. Donors of different ages were randomly distributed across sequencing lanes to avoid experimental bias. Overall results and qualifications from the work: The percentage of naive T cells measured by flow cytometry correlated strongly with observed TCR beta diversity. The CMV infection status of donors was not known, potentially confounding age-related changes in expanded clonotypes. Observed TCR beta diversity per million T cells fell roughly linearly with age, and a significant reduction was already apparent by age roughly 40. Estimates of total diversity based on one million sequenced T cells were regarded as lower bounds and as underestimates. Conclusive comparison of naive and antigen-experienced compartments was prevented by the profiling of bulk unsorted PBMCs. Compared with the aged group, the long-lived group had more naive CD4+ T cells, fewer expanded clones and increased TCR diversity, suggesting age selection.

The donors were about 40 Caucasian individuals from Russia, aged roughly 6 to 100 years, who were systemically healthy. Ten milliliters of peripheral blood were drawn from each donor into EDTA-treated Vacutainer tubes. Ficoll-Paque density-gradient centrifugation was used to isolate PBMCs, with at least 6 million per sample. Trizol reagent was used to extract total RNA from the PBMCs, yielding at least 5.5 micrograms per sample. The percentages of naive CD45RAhigh/CD27high T cells were determined by flow cytometry on a PBMC aliquot from every donor. The origin of this receptor is a woman aged 60-70 years in good health. This chain joins TRBV20-1 to TRBJ1-1, with TRBD1 perhaps the D gene, on 5 matching bases. Sequencing was done on a sample of blood. The DNA sequence is TGCAGTGCTACAGGGTATGGCCCTGAAGCTTTCTTT. It codes for CSATGYGPEAFF.